This record looks at one TCR beta chain sequence and its context. What it binds is unknown. These data are taken from a study of T cell responses to AZD1222 COVID-19 vaccine. TCRdb's copy holds only in-frame clones and misses some; the assay was immunoSEQ multiplex PCR. The sample holds roughly 30,000 clones, approximately 88% seen once. The study, taken as a whole, reports: In the spike-specific TCR repertoire, nearly half reportedly target unmutated variant regions. The study sampled repertoires only after the peak T cell response.

Material: peripheral blood, obtained on day 0 of AZD1222 vaccination. This TCR came from an adult in good health.

Here the CDR3 DNA reads TGTGCCACCAGTGCCGGACTAGCGGCGTGGGATGAGCAGTTCTTC. Translating it yields CATSAGLAAWDEQFF. This sequence joins TRBV24-1 and TRBJ2-1; TRBD2 matches at 10 bases. Germline lookup yields CDR1 KGHDR and CDR2 SFDVKD. The CDR3 is 15 amino acids. The V segment lost 5 bases and the J segment 8 bases; nucleotides outside the gene matches: 8.